This T cell receptor beta chain was identified during a study of T cells expressing NK-cell markers. Study-wide context: Sorted CD3+CD56-NKG2C+, CD3+CD56+NKG2C+ and CD3+CD56+NKG2C- T cells supplied the TCR beta repertoires. Findings of the study overall: The share of CD8+ T cells held by dominant NKG2C+ clonotypes was about 1.0-7.5% in over 5 donors.

Using the 5' RACE reads, TCRdb records one entry per CDR3 protein without DNA. This repertoire includes 550,000 to 600,000 distinct CDR3 sequences. Note on this clonotype: Antigen: not known.

CDR3 size: 14 residues. From germline, CDR1 is SGHKS and CDR2 YYEKEE (reference sequence). The chain is built from TRBV5-5 and TRBJ2-5; TCRdb calls TRBD1, which cannot be checked without DNA. The sample consisted of blood T cells: a sorted CD56 or NKG2C T cell subset, CD4+ or CD8+ T cells, or bulk PBMC T cells (not recorded which). This TCR derives from a man aged 18 to 30 in good health. CDR3 region: CASSLDGGKETQYF.